The 13 T cell receptor beta chains reported below all come from one sample, sequenced in a study of T cells after posttransplantation cyclophosphamide. Method: immunoSEQ multiplex PCR; TCRdb's copy keeps in-frame clones and lacks some. This table holds 11,000 or so clones, roughly 95% found once. Input material: naive CD8+ T cells sorted from PBMCs. Receptors originate from a man younger than 45 in good health and a related stem cell transplant donor.

This chain connects TRBV4-1 to TRBJ1-1; D is unresolved. The CDR3 consists of 15 residues. The germline V gene has CDR1 MGHRA and CDR2 YSYEKL. Deletions cut 3 bases from V and 0 bases from J, with 11 bases between. Written as DNA, the CDR3 is TGCGCCAGCAGCCACACCATGGAGTTGAACACTGAAGCTTTCTTT. Protein sequence: CASSHTMELNTEAFF.

The V gene is TRBV5-4, the J gene TRBJ2-7; D unclear. With 4 bases removed from V and 3 bases from J, the gap between germline ends came to 8 bases. The CDR3 loop spans 12 amino acids. The V gene's germline CDR1 is SGHNT and CDR2 YYREEE (reference sequence). The CDR3 region is CASSEDYYEQYF. The CDR3 DNA follows: TGTGCCAGCAGCGAGGATTACTACGAGCAGTACTTC.

V gene TRBV27 combines with J gene TRBJ2-7; 9 bases align to TRBD2. Germline V CDR1 and CDR2: MNHEY, SMNVEV (reference sequence). Trimming cost V 4 bases and J 7 bases; bases outside gene matches: 11. This CDR3 comprises 15 residues. CDR3 bases: TGTGCCAGCAGTTCCGTCGGCGGGGGGGCGAGAGAGCAGTACTTC. Amino acids: CASSSVGGGAREQYF.

This chain joins TRBV5-1 and TRBJ2-2, with 8 bases that match TRBD1. V trimming: 3 bases; J trimming: 4 bases; junction bases outside the gene matches: 5. CDR3 length: 15 amino acids. The V gene's germline CDR1 is SGHRS and CDR2 YFSETQ. The CDR3 here is CASSSDRVGTGELFF. Here the CDR3 DNA reads TGCGCCAGCAGCTCGGACAGGGTCGGCACCGGGGAGCTGTTTTTT.

The gene calls are TRBV19 and TRBJ1-2; possibly TRBD1 for D (5 bases). Trimming left V 8 bases short and J 3 bases short, with 19 bases between. CDR3 length: 15 amino acids. The V gene's germline CDR1 is LNHDA and CDR2 SQIVND (reference sequence). Here the CDR3 DNA reads TGTGCCAGTCTGACGGCAGGTCAAGGGGACTATGGCTACACCTTC. Residues: CASLTAGQGDYGYTF.

The genes are TRBV9 and TRBJ2-5; TRBD1 aligns across 7 bases. The better agreement between TRBJ2-7 and the DNA end casts doubt on the J call. The germline gives CDR1 SGDLS, CDR2 YYNGEE. This CDR3 spans 13 amino acids. For the CDR3, the DNA is TGTGCCAGCAGCGTCGAGGGGGCGCGCGAGCAGTACTTC. Translating it yields CASSVEGAREQYF.

This clone has just one count. The chain links TRBV28 to TRBJ1-2, with 7 bases lining up with TRBD1. The V gene's germline CDR1 is MDHEN and CDR2 SYDVKM. CDR3 length: 12 residues. Germline trimming cut 5 bases from V and 9 bases from J; bases unmatched to any gene: 6. Here the CDR3 DNA reads TGTGCCAGCAGTCTTCCGGGACAGCGCTACACCTTC. It yields the protein CASSLPGQRYTF.

J is TRBJ2-7 and V is TRBV5-1, with D unresolved. The CDR3 has 13 residues. The V gene lost 0 bases and the J gene lost 2 bases, with 6 bases spanning the gap. The V gene's germline CDR1 is SGHRS and CDR2 YFSETQ. The CDR3 region is CASSLDITYEQYF. The CDR3 DNA reads TGCGCCAGCAGCTTGGACATTACCTACGAGCAGTACTTC.

This clone was found once. The chain combines TRBV7-2 with TRBJ2-5; D gene uncertain. CDR3 length equals 16 residues. Germline CDR1 SGHTA, CDR2 FQGNSA. Trimming took 0 bases from V and 2 from J, leaving 13 bases between them. In nucleotides, the CDR3 is TGTGCCAGCAGCTTAGCTATTGTCAGCGTTCAAGAGACCCAGTACTTC. Residues: CASSLAIVSVQETQYF.

The chain joins TRBV5-4 to TRBJ2-4; 9 bases map to TRBD1. V lost 4 bases and J lost 4; bases outside the gene matches: 3. Germline V lookup: CDR1 SGHNT, CDR2 YYREEE (reference sequence). The CDR3 is made up of 14 amino acids. Here the CDR3 reads CASSDGTGKNIQYF. CDR3 nucleotide sequence: TGTGCCAGCAGCGACGGGACAGGGAAAAACATTCAGTACTTC.

This chain connects TRBV4-1 to TRBJ2-7; TRBD1 is a possible D gene (5 bases). The CDR3 spans 14 residues. V was pared by 3 bases and J by 6 bases, with 15 bases between. Germline lookup yields CDR1 MGHRA and CDR2 YSYEKL. The CDR3 loop reads CASSQVSRVAEQYF. The CDR3 nucleotides read TGCGCCAGCAGCCAGGTCTCCAGGGTAGCCGAGCAGTACTTC.

The rearrangement links TRBV5-6 to TRBJ1-1; D is unclear. CDR1 is SGHDT, CDR2 YYEEEE, per germline. The CDR3 runs to 15 residues. Trimming stripped 1 base from V and 0 bases from J, with 10 bases between. The CDR3 DNA follows: TGTGCCAGCAGCTTGCCCGGAGACCTGAACACTGAAGCTTTCTTT. This translates into CASSLPGDLNTEAFF.

The gene calls are TRBV4-3 and TRBJ2-3; TRBD1 agrees at 7 bases. Germline lookup yields CDR1 LGHNA and CDR2 YSLEER. There are 14 residues in the CDR3. V lost 5 bases, J lost 2 bases, and 4 bases stayed unmatched. The CDR3, as DNA: TGCGCCAGCAGCTGGGACAGAAACACAGATACGCAGTATTTT. The encoded protein is CASSWDRNTDTQYF.